Listed below are T cell receptor beta chains from one sample, sequenced in a study of PD-L1 blockade in urothelial cancer. Clones were sequenced by immunoSEQ multiplex PCR, and TCRdb holds only the in-frame ones, with some missing. The data show tens of thousands of clones, around 88% seen once. The starting material was PBMCs, obtained around atezolizumab (anti-PD-L1) treatment. The receptors here all came from a man in his sixties with urothelial cancer. CDR3s include the opening cysteine and the closing phenylalanine or tryptophan. D genes are given only for firm matches. Clone sizes are given selectively: once, few, many, or a class where the clone is expanded.

J,V,size,D,CDR3,DNA
TRBJ2-5,TRBV5-6,few,TRBD2,CASINIAGQETQYF,TGTGCCAGCATCAATATAGCGGGGCAAGAGACCCAGTACTTC
TRBJ1-3,TRBV4-2,once,NA,CASSPRVSGGNTIYF,TGTGCCAGCAGCCCCAGAGTTTCGGGGGGAAACACCATATATTTT
TRBJ1-5,TRBV19,once,NA,CASSSVISNQPQHF,TGTGCCAGTAGTAGTGTCATTAGCAATCAGCCCCAGCATTTT
TRBJ2-1,TRBV5-1,NA,TRBD1,CASSFYRGPYNEQFF,TGCGCCAGCAGCTTCTACAGGGGGCCCTACAATGAGCAGTTCTTC
TRBJ1-2,TRBV7-8,NA,NA,CASSLGPLTGTYGYTF,TGTGCCAGCAGCTTAGGCCCCTTGACGGGGACATATGGCTACACCTTC
TRBJ2-5,TRBV25-1,NA,NA,CASHRGETQYF,TGTGCCAGCCATAGGGGAGAGACCCAGTACTTC
TRBJ2-7,TRBV6-5,NA,NA,CASSYGAAYEQYF,TGTGCCAGCAGTTACGGGGCAGCCTACGAGCAGTACTTC
TRBJ1-1,TRBV5-6,NA,NA,CASSLGQFYTEAFF,TGTGCCAGCAGCTTAGGACAGTTTTACACTGAAGCTTTCTTT
TRBJ1-1,TRBV6-5,NA,NA,CASSWEGEGMNTEAFF,TGTGCCAGCAGTTGGGAGGGTGAGGGAATGAACACTGAAGCTTTCTTT
TRBJ2-7,TRBV11-2,NA,NA,CASSLEDPYEQYF,TGTGCCAGCAGCTTGGAGGACCCCTACGAGCAGTACTTC
TRBJ1-6,TRBV10-1,NA,NA,CASSETNSPLHF,TGCGCCAGCAGTGAAACAAATTCACCCCTCCACTTT
TRBJ2-3,TRBV9,NA,TRBD2,CASTLGLAGHSTDTQYF,TGTGCCAGCACCCTGGGACTAGCGGGCCATTCCACAGATACGCAGTATTTT
TRBJ1-6,TRBV11-2,few,TRBD1,CASSPTGGDSPLHF,TGTGCCAGCAGTCCAACAGGGGGCGATTCACCCCTCCACTTT
TRBJ2-5,TRBV4-2,NA,TRBD2,CASSQDASGGTETQYF,TGTGCCAGCAGCCAAGATGCCAGCGGGGGGACAGAGACCCAGTACTTC
TRBJ1-5,TRBV19,once,NA,CASSAQGSQPQHF,TGTGCCAGTAGTGCCCAGGGAAGCCAGCCCCAGCATTTT
TRBJ1-1,TRBV11-2,NA,TRBD1,CASSLTGGAYRTEAFF,TGTGCCAGCAGCTTGACAGGGGGCGCGTACCGCACTGAAGCTTTCTTT
TRBJ2-3,TRBV7-9,NA,NA,CASSLTLDVVRATDTQYF,TGTGCCAGCAGCTTAACACTCGACGTTGTGCGGGCCACAGATACGCAGTATTTT
TRBJ2-1,TRBV7-8,once,TRBD2,CASSLGLAGGPRDEQFF,TGTGCCAGCAGCTTAGGACTAGCGGGGGGGCCTAGGGATGAGCAGTTCTTC
TRBJ2-5,TRBV10-1,once,NA,CASSESGRQETQYF,TGCGCCAGCAGTGAGTCGGGCAGACAAGAGACCCAGTACTTC
TRBJ1-6,TRBV4-3,NA,TRBD1,CASSLEQGQGGSPLHF,TGCGCCAGCAGCCTAGAGCAGGGACAGGGAGGTTCACCCCTCCACTTT
TRBJ2-7,TRBV7-8,NA,NA,CASSATRDNSYEQYF,TGTGCCAGCAGCGCTACCCGGGACAACTCCTACGAGCAGTACTTC
TRBJ1-3,TRBV5-3,once,NA,CARSLRGPGNTIYF,TGTGCCAGAAGCTTAAGAGGGCCTGGAAACACCATATATTTT
TRBJ2-3,TRBV7-8,NA,NA,CASSPTRLGTQYF,TGTGCCAGCAGCCCGACTAGGCTTGGAACGCAGTATTTT
TRBJ1-2,TRBV18,once,NA,CASSPRVYDNYGYTF,TGTGCCAGCTCACCGAGGGTATACGACAACTATGGCTACACCTTC
TRBJ2-7,TRBV6-6,NA,TRBD1,CASNRQGGVYEQYF,TGTGCCAGCAATAGACAGGGTGGGGTCTACGAGCAGTACTTC
TRBJ2-2,TRBV30,NA,NA,CAWSVQINTGELFF,TGTGCCTGGAGTGTCCAGATTAACACCGGGGAGCTGTTTTTT
TRBJ1-3,TRBV6-1,NA,TRBD1,CASRKTGDSGNTIYF,TGTGCCAGCAGAAAGACAGGGGATTCTGGAAACACCATATATTTT
TRBJ2-1,TRBV30,NA,TRBD2,CVPLEGPGRAYNEQFF,TGTGTCCCGCTGGAAGGTCCAGGGAGGGCCTACAATGAGCAGTTCTTC
TRBJ2-5,TRBV30,NA,TRBD2,CAWKSLGRGVGRETQYF,TGTGCCTGGAAATCCTTAGGCCGGGGGGTCGGGAGGGAGACCCAGTACTTC
TRBJ1-1,TRBV11-2,NA,TRBD1,CASSLAWGQGLAFF,TGTGCCAGCAGCTTAGCCTGGGGACAGGGGTTAGCTTTCTTT
TRBJ2-1,TRBV28,few,NA,CASSPARGGANEQFF,TGTGCCAGCAGTCCGGCTCGAGGGGGGGCTAATGAGCAGTTCTTC
TRBJ2-5,TRBV30,NA,NA,CAWSLLRGGETQYF,TGTGCCTGGAGTCTGCTAAGAGGAGGGGAGACCCAGTACTTC
TRBJ2-4,TRBV11-3,NA,NA,CASSFGAVAGNIQYF,TGTGCCAGCAGCTTTGGGGCGGTGGCGGGGAACATTCAGTACTTC
TRBJ2-7,TRBV5-1,NA,TRBD1,CASSAGTGSYEQYF,TGCGCCAGCAGCGCGGGGACAGGGTCCTACGAGCAGTACTTC
TRBJ2-7,TRBV7-2,NA,NA,CASSLYRSTYEQYF,TGTGCCAGCAGCTTATATAGATCCACTTACGAGCAGTACTTC
TRBJ2-7,TRBV6-5,NA,NA,CASSQGQEQYF,TGTGCCAGCAGCCAGGGACAAGAGCAGTACTTC
TRBJ2-5,TRBV7-7,NA,TRBD2,CASSPGLAGGETQYF,TGTGCTAGCAGCCCCGGACTAGCGGGGGGAGAGACCCAGTACTTC